The clone carrying this T cell receptor beta chain was detected ten times or more. This entry belongs to a study of T cells in Graves' hyperthyroidism and ophthalmopathy. Study-wide context: Pretreatment peripheral blood was obtained at initial diagnosis.

From RNA transcripts, TCR beta CDR3 regions were amplified. Primed by the HTBI set, a first-round RT-PCR was run on the TCR CDR3. Via MiXCR, TCRdb re-called the multiplex PCR reads, giving one row per CDR3 protein. The sample shows about 380,000 distinct CDR3 sequences, about 15% of them seen only once. At least 3 on the Clinical Activity Score was recorded for ophthalmopathy patients, who also had NOSPECS grade at least 4 and duration under 3 months. Every diagnosis used clinical symptoms, serum thyroxine and TRAb, thyroid ultrasound and orbital computed tomography. Each 10 ml fresh peripheral blood draw supplied the PBMCs. Sequencing input: blood. The sequence was obtained from a woman in her thirties with Graves' ophthalmopathy.

This CDR3 is CSAIDRERWGGEQFF. CDR3 bases: TGCAGTGCTATCGACAGGGAACGGTGGGGTGGTGAGCAGTTCTTC. The gene calls are TRBV20-1 and TRBJ2-1; 7 bases align to TRBD1. Germline loops: CDR1 DFQATT, CDR2 SNEGSKA (reference sequence). Trimming took 4 bases from V and 9 from J; bases not matched to a gene: 15. The CDR3 extends over 15 amino acids.